This passage covers 17 T cell receptor beta chains from one sample sequenced in a study of tumor and adjacent non-tumor tissue in lung cancer. No cell sorting was done before RNA was extracted from the tissue. A modified ARM-PCR protocol with three rounds of nested PCR amplified TCRbeta. TCRdb recomputed calls from the multiplex PCR reads with MiXCR, one row per CDR3 protein. The sample has approximately 110,000 distinct CDR3 sequences; roughly 80% are singletons. Input material: lung tumor tissue. These receptors all come from a woman in her sixties with non-small cell lung cancer.

As to this clonotype: This may be a read error: a much more frequent sequence differs by one nucleotide. The chain has TRBV6-6 and TRBJ2-7, with a possible D match to TRBD2 (6 bases). Per germline, CDR1 MNHNY and CDR2 SVGAGI (reference sequence). The CDR3 covers 18 residues. Trimming took 1 base from V and 1 from J, leaving 20 bases between them. The CDR3 DNA is TGTGCCAGCAGTTACTGGGGGACTCAGCTTTTTGAATCCTACGAGCAGTACTTC. It encodes CASSYWGTQLFESYEQYF.

As for this clonotype: A much larger clone is a single base away; this may be a read error. The CDR3 loop reads CASSQPLGTGELLF. The CDR3 DNA reads as TGCGCCAGCAGCCAGCCTCTAGGGACCGGGGAGCTGTTATTT. V usage is TRBV4-1 and J usage is TRBJ2-2, with D perhaps assigned TRBD1 or TRBD2 (5 bases each). The CDR3 length is 14 residues. Germline CDR1 reads MGHRA; CDR2 reads YSYEKL.

Concerning this clonotype: This sequence may be a read error, since a much larger clone differs from it by one base. This sequence joins TRBV6-5 and TRBJ2-2, with no clear D. The CDR3 has 12 residues. Germline CDR1 is MNHEY and CDR2 is SVGAGI. The CDR3 region has the DNA TGTGCCAACAGTCGGGACACCGGGGAGCTGTTTTTT. It yields the protein CANSRDTGELFF.

The V gene is TRBV20-1, the J gene TRBJ2-2; no clear D gene. CDR3 length: 12 amino acids. V dropped 4 bases and J dropped 5 bases, with 8 bases sitting between them. Germline V CDR1 and CDR2: DFQATT, SNEGSKA (reference sequence). The CDR3 loop reads CSATSSTGELFF. In DNA form, the CDR3 reads TGCAGTGCTACATCGAGTACCGGGGAGCTGTTTTTT.

Remarks on this clonotype: One end of the junction fails to match germline, which may point to a read error. V and J are TRBV4-3 and TRBJ2-7, with D possibly TRBD2 on 5 matching bases. The DNA end is more similar to TRBJ2-1, so the J call may be wrong. Looked up from germline, CDR1 is LGHNA and CDR2 is YSLEER. The CDR3 loop spans 13 amino acids. The DNA for the CDR3 is TGTGCCAGCAGCCAAGAGAGGGCCTACGAGCAGTTCTTC. It codes for CASSQERAYEQFF.

The chain carries TRBV6-6 and TRBJ2-3; a weak D match, TRBD1 (6 bases). The J call may be in error: the DNA end matches TRBJ1-5 better. Germline V gene lookup returns CDR1 MNHNY and CDR2 SVGAGI (reference sequence). The CDR3 runs to 16 residues. The CDR3 region has the DNA TGTGCCAGCAGTTACTCCAACGGGGTTGAGGGGGATACGCAGCATTTT. Amino acids: CASSYSNGVEGDTQHF.

As to this clonotype: Given the absence of the conserved phenylalanine or tryptophan at the CDR3 end, a read error is likely. The chain has TRBV20-1 and TRBJ1-1, with TRBD1 as a possible D gene (5 bases). The CDR3 is made up of 13 amino acids. The V and J ends lost 4 bases and 5 bases respectively, with 14 bases between them. The V gene's germline CDR1 is DFQATT and CDR2 SNEGSKA (reference sequence). The chain's CDR3 is CSAKIGDGTEAFV. DNA of the CDR3: TGCAGTGCTAAGATAGGGGATGGAACTGAAGCTTTCGTT.

Concerning this clonotype itself: Just one base apart from a much larger clone, this may be a read error. This chain links TRBV20-1 with TRBJ1-6; D might be TRBD1 (5 bases). The germline V gene has CDR1 DFQATT and CDR2 SNEGSKA (reference sequence). V shed 3 bases and J shed 11 bases, with 20 bases lying between them. This CDR3 comprises 15 residues. CDR3: CSARVSDSPNPPLHF. CDR3 coding DNA: TGCAGTGCTAGGGTTTCTGACAGTCCCAATCCACCCCTCCACTTT.

Details on this clonotype: The CDR3 end shows no conserved phenylalanine or tryptophan, and so a read error is likely. The CDR3 protein is CASSPYLRGSYGYTS. CDR3 in DNA: TGCGCCAGCAGCCCTTACCTCCGGGGCAGCTATGGCTACACCTCC. This chain links TRBV11-2 with TRBJ1-2, with a possible D match to TRBD1 (5 bases). The CDR3 length is 15 residues. The germline CDR1 and CDR2 sequences are SGHAT and FQNNGV.

A note on this clonotype: A much larger clone differs from this one at a single base, so this may be a read error. CDR3 sequence reads: CASSFPGIAFF. CDR3 coding DNA: TGTGCCAGCAGTTTCCCGGGTATAGCTTTCTTT. V usage is TRBV6-2 or TRBV6-3 and J usage is TRBJ1-1; no clear D gene. V was clipped by 4 bases and J by 10 bases, with 10 bases between them. Looked up from germline, CDR1 is MNHEY and CDR2 is SVGEGT. The CDR3 is made up of 11 amino acids.

Comments on this clonotype: A junction end diverges from the germline sequence, so it may reflect a read error. J is TRBJ1-5 and V is TRBV6-2 or TRBV6-3; 9 nucleotides align to TRBD1. Germline V gives CDR1 MNHEY, CDR2 SVGEGT. The CDR3 is 14 amino acids. For the CDR3, the DNA is TGTGCCAGCAGATACCGGGACAGGGTTATGCCCCAACATTTT. Translating gives CASRYRDRVMPQHF.

The J gene is TRBJ2-7, the V gene TRBV6-2 or TRBV6-3, with 7 bases lining up with TRBD1. This CDR3 spans 14 amino acids. V shed 6 bases, J shed 5 bases, and the junction held 10 bases outside the gene matches. Germline CDR1 reads MNHEY; CDR2 reads SVGEGT. CDR3 residues: CASSAVQGYHEQYF. In DNA form, the CDR3 reads TGTGCCAGCAGCGCAGTACAGGGGTACCACGAGCAGTACTTC.

As to this clonotype: Germline and junction disagree at one end, which may indicate a read error. This chain connects TRBV11-1 to TRBJ2-3, with no clear D. CDR1 SGHAT and CDR2 FQDESV come from the germline V gene (reference sequence). This CDR3 region has 12 residues. The CDR3 protein is CASSPNADTQNF. The CDR3 DNA reads TGTGCCAGTAGCCCCAACGCGGATACGCAGAATTTT.

This chain uses TRBV5-1 with TRBJ1-6, with D maybe TRBD1 (5 bases). The CDR3 contains 16 residues. The germline V gene encodes CDR1 SGHRS and CDR2 YFSETQ. V shed 0 bases and J shed 7 bases, with 14 bases lying between them. The CDR3: CASSLGLGAGNSPLHF. For the CDR3, the DNA is TGCGCCAGCAGCTTGGGACTAGGGGCAGGGAATTCACCCCTCCACTTT.

A word on this clonotype: A much larger clone lies one base from this, so it may be a read error. V and J are TRBV6-6 and TRBJ1-4; D is possibly TRBD1 (5 bases). The CDR3 is 15 amino acids. Per germline, CDR1 MNHNY and CDR2 SVGAGI (reference sequence). V lost 5 bases and J lost 3, with 13 bases in between. The CDR3 DNA follows: TGTGCCAGCAGTCCCCACACAGGTCCTAATGAAAAACTGTTTTTT. Translating gives CASSPHTGPNEKLFF.

This clonotype showed up just a few times. The chain combines TRBV12-3 or TRBV12-4 with TRBJ2-3; the match to TRBD2 covers 13 bases. With V trimmed by 8 bases and J by 6 bases, 11 bases remained unmatched. This CDR3 has 16 residues. Here the CDR3 reads CASCTTSGGPTDTQYF. As DNA, the CDR3 is TGTGCCAGCTGTACGACTAGCGGGGGGCCCACGGATACGCAGTATTTT.

Concerning this clonotype itself: Being one base from a much bigger clone, this may be a read error. The chain recombines TRBV12-3 or TRBV12-4 with TRBJ1-5; D unresolved. The CDR3 spans 14 residues. The CDR3 coding sequence is TGTGCCAGCAGTTTAGGGTCAATCAATCGGCCCCAGCATTTT. This gives the protein CASSLGSINRPQHF.